This T cell receptor (beta chain) derives from a study of naive and memory T cell subsets. Notes on the study in general: RNA-based TCR counts may shift with T cell activation and differentiation.

An equimolar mix of two oligonucleotides served as the beta constant-region primer for TRBC1 and TRBC2. An oligonucleotide with the SP2 primer and a 12-nucleotide UMI was ligated to the cDNA 3' end. Ligated cDNA was amplified by four rounds of PCR with nested alpha and beta constant-region primers and SP2. TCRdb used MiXCR to reprocess the UMI-ligation and nested PCR reads, holding one entry per CDR3 protein. The table has tens of thousands of distinct CDR3 sequences, less than 15% seen once; the top ten hold 0.75% to 0.95%. This clonotype was seen ten or more times. What it recognizes is unknown. The source of this sequence is a human donor in good health. Sequencing was done on a sample of central memory CD4+ T cells from blood.

The CDR3 coding sequence is TGTGCCAGCAGCCGGAGCAGTCAAGAGACCCAGTACTTC. Translated, it gives CASSRSSQETQYF. The J gene is TRBJ2-5, the V gene TRBV7-7; D gene ambiguous. The germline V and J ends were trimmed by 5 bases and 2 bases, with 9 bases remaining between them. The CDR3 runs 13 residues. CDR1 and CDR2 from the germline V gene are SSHAT and FNYEAQ (reference sequence).